This TCR beta chain was found in a study of CD8+CD57+ T cells in acquired aplastic anemia. Study details: Sorted CD4+ plus CD8+ cells gave DNA averaging around 3 ug. Study results and limitations: Overlap between patients and controls comprised 25 to 30 CD8+ CDR3 sequences. Levels of CD8+ Simpson's diversity were not significantly distinct in patients versus controls.

This clonotype was observed at least ten times. Its antigen remains unidentified. Profiling that covered TCR beta VDJ and CDR3 relied on genomic DNA as its template. TCRdb itself ran the reads through MiXCR, one entry per CDR3 protein. The sample records some 200,000 distinct CDR3 sequences, 34% being singletons. V was trimmed by 4 bases and J by 7 bases, leaving 12 bases between them. CDR3 length: 14 amino acids. In germline, CDR1 is SGHRS, CDR2 YFSETQ. Sequencing was performed on sorted CD4+, CD8+, or CD8+CD57+ T cells (not recorded which) from PBMCs. V gene TRBV5-1 combines with J gene TRBJ1-6; maybe TRBD1 (6 bases). This TCR derives from a human donor in good health, serving as a control. This CDR3 is CASSQIGQNSPLHF. CDR3 bases: TGCGCCAGCAGCCAAATCGGACAGAATTCACCCCTCCACTTT.